This T cell receptor (beta chain) stems from a study of radiation and T cells in renal cell carcinoma. Time point meaning: baseline pretreatment blood. Treatment specified: 15 Gy SBRT to primary tumor, nephrectomy 4 weeks later. Serial blood draws occurred at baseline and 2 and 4 weeks post-SBRT. Sequenced by immunoSEQ multiplex PCR; TCRdb stores in-frame clones only, minus some. The profile shows 110,000 to 150,000 clones, approximately 87% of them singletons. Germline loops: CDR1 MNHNS, CDR2 SASEGT. V was pared by 6 bases and J by 4 bases, with 16 bases between. This CDR3 spans 15 amino acids. The rearrangement links TRBV6-1 to TRBJ2-1, with D maybe TRBD2 (5 bases). Specimen: blood, collected from a patient whose treatment included radiotherapy and nephrectomy. This clonotype was obtained from a woman between 45 and 60 years old with renal cell carcinoma. CDR3 region: CASSQRLADYNEQFF. The CDR3 DNA reads as TGTGCCAGCAGCCAGAGGCTAGCAGATTACAATGAGCAGTTCTTC.